Below are 4 T cell receptor beta chains sequenced from a single sample in a study of OX40 agonist ivuxolimab in advanced cancers. Clones were sequenced by immunoSEQ multiplex PCR, and TCRdb holds only the in-frame ones, with some missing. The sample carries tens of thousands of clones, more than 80% recorded once. The input for sequencing was CD4+ or CD8+ T cells sorted from blood, taken in a trial of the OX40 agonist ivuxolimab. Source of these receptors: an adult with an advanced solid tumor such as melanoma, head and neck, liver or kidney cancer.

The chain couples TRBV6-6 to TRBJ2-3, with D possibly TRBD1 on 6 matching bases. The CDR3 runs to 15 residues. Germline V gene sequence: CDR1 MNHNY, CDR2 SVGAGI (reference sequence). V dropped 0 bases and J dropped 3 bases, with 10 bases sitting between them. In nucleotides, the CDR3 is TGTGCCAGCAGTTACTCGGGGGCCGAAACAGATACGCAGTATTTT. It yields the protein CASSYSGAETDTQYF.

The rearrangement joins TRBV5-1 to TRBJ1-3, with a tentative D call TRBD1 (5 bases). V dropped 0 bases and J dropped 4 bases, with 8 bases sitting between them. The CDR3 runs to 14 residues. Germline V gene lookup returns CDR1 SGHRS and CDR2 YFSETQ. The CDR3 spells CASSLGGPGNTIYF. The CDR3 region has the DNA TGCGCCAGCAGCTTGGGGGGACCCGGAAACACCATATATTTT.

The chain uses TRBV7-6 and TRBJ2-7; TRBD1 matches 7 bases. The germline V gene encodes CDR1 SGHVS and CDR2 FNYEAQ. The CDR3 covers 14 residues. V dropped 5 bases and J dropped 3; count of bases not matched to a gene: 7. The DNA of the CDR3 is TGTGCCAGCAGCCCTGGGACAGCCTTCTACGAGCAGTACTTC. Its translation is CASSPGTAFYEQYF.

The chain has TRBV9 and TRBJ2-1; the match to TRBD2 covers 9 bases. The junction had 4 bases not matched to a gene; V was cut back by 0 bases and J by 6 bases. This CDR3 has 15 amino acids. Germline assignment: CDR1 SGDLS and CDR2 YYNGEE. CDR3 in DNA: TGTGCCAGCAGCGTAGTTAGCGGGAGCCCCAATGAGCAGTTCTTC. This gives the protein CASSVVSGSPNEQFF.